The clone carrying this TCR beta chain was found a few times. No antigen is known for it. The data derive from a study of CD8+ T cells in alopecia areata. In the study overall: Patients received oral tofacitinib, 5 to 10 mg twice daily, for moderate-to-severe alopecia areata. General observations from the study: Many of the expanded lesional clones endured in scalp and blood while on tofacitinib. In lesional scalp, particularly from alopecia totalis/universalis, clonality was higher than in normal scalp.

cDNA serving as the sequencing template came from extracted, reverse transcribed RNA. Assay used: immunoSEQ multiplex PCR; TCRdb lists only in-frame clones, some missing. The repertoire holds about 190,000 clones, with roughly 62% as singletons. As to treatment: oral pan-JAK inhibitor, 5-10 mg twice daily. It was from alopecia areata patients that lesional scalp punch biopsies and peripheral blood were collected. CDR1 is SGHRS and CDR2 is YFSETQ in the germline V gene. This CDR3 is 15 amino acids long. After removal of 4 bases from V and 3 bases from J, the junction contained 5 bases not matched to a gene.

The receptor was derived from a human donor with alopecia areata. Specimen: CD8+ T cells sorted from blood, collected at week 24, from a patient treated with tofacitinib. The chain uses TRBV5-1 and TRBJ2-2; 8 bases align to TRBD1. CDR3: CASSLWTGHTGELFF. The CDR3 nucleotides are TGCGCCAGCAGCCTATGGACAGGGCACACCGGGGAGCTGTTTTTT. Complete variable domain (other parts from reference TRBV5-1 and TRBJ2-2): KAGVTQTPRYLIKTRGQQVTLSCSPISGHRSVSWYQQTPGQGLQFLFEYFSETQRNKGNFPGRFSGRQFSNSRSEMNVSTLELGDSALYLCASSLWTGHTGELFFGEGSRLTVL.